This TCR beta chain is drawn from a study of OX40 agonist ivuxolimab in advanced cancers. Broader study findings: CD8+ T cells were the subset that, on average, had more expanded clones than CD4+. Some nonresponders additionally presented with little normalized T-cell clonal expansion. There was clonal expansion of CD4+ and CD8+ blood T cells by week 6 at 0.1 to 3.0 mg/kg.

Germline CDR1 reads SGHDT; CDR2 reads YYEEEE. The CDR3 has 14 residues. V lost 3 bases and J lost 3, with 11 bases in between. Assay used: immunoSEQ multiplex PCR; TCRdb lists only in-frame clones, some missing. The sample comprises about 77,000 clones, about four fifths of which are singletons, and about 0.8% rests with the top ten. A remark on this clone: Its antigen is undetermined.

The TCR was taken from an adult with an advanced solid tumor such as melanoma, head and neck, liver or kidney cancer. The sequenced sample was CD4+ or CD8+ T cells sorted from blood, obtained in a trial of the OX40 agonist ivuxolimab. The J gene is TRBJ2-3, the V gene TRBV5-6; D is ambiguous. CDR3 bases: TGTGCCAGCAGCTCGGTAGACCGGACAGATACGCAGTATTTT. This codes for CASSSVDRTDTQYF.